These 20 T cell receptor beta chains were sequenced from one sample in a study of blood T cell repertoires in COVID-19. The data were produced by immunoSEQ multiplex PCR, yet TCRdb's version contains in-frame clones alone and is incomplete. The data contain 250,000 to 300,000 clones, about 87% of them singletons. Specimen: peripheral blood. These receptors originate from a woman aged 45-60 years with COVID-19, enrolled during active disease.

CDR3 coding DNA: TGTGCCAGCAGCTCCGGGACTAGCGGGAGAGCCGCAGATACGCAGTATTTT. This translates into CASSSGTSGRAADTQYF. The rearrangement uses TRBV5-6 and TRBJ2-3, with TRBD2 matching over 14 bases. This CDR3 region has 17 residues. After removal of 3 bases from V and 4 bases from J, the junction contained 7 bases not matched to a gene. Germline-derived CDR1 and CDR2 are SGHDT and YYEEEE.

The chain combines TRBV24-1 with TRBJ2-2; 14 nucleotides agree with TRBD2. The junction had 2 bases not matched to a gene; V was cut back by 4 bases and J by 2 bases. CDR3 size: 17 residues. The V gene's germline CDR1 is KGHDR and CDR2 SFDVKD. Here the CDR3 DNA reads TGTGCCACCAGTGAGACTAGCGGGAGGGCCAACACCGGGGAGCTGTTTTTT. Translating gives CATSETSGRANTGELFF.

The V call is TRBV11-3, the J call TRBJ2-7, with 7 nucleotides matching TRBD1. CDR1 and CDR2 (germline): SGHNT, YENEEA. Germline trimming cut 5 bases from V and 1 base from J; bases unmatched to any gene: 5. This CDR3 spans 14 amino acids. CDR3 residues: CASSLRDRSYEQYF. In DNA form, the CDR3 reads TGTGCCAGCAGCCTCCGGGACAGATCCTACGAGCAGTACTTC.

This clone was counted once. The V gene is TRBV18, the J gene TRBJ1-1, with TRBD1 matching 7 bases. There are 14 residues in the CDR3. CDR1 and CDR2 from the germline V gene are KGHSH and LQKENI. Trimming removed 3 bases from V and 4 bases from J; junction bases left unmatched: 5. CDR3 amino acids: CASSPTGLGTEAFF. CDR3 sequence (DNA): TGTGCCAGCTCACCGACAGGGTTGGGCACTGAAGCTTTCTTT.

As regards this clone: The sample contains more than one DNA sequence encoding this CDR3. The chain employs TRBV4-2 and TRBJ1-4; 9 bases line up with TRBD1. The CDR3 has 15 residues. Germline V lookup: CDR1 LGHNA, CDR2 YNFKEQ. Germline trimming cut 1 base from V and 7 bases from J; bases unmatched to any gene: 4. The CDR3 loop is CASSQGDRVGEKLFF. The CDR3 bases are TGTGCCAGCAGCCAAGGGGACAGGGTGGGTGAAAAACTGTTTTTT.

The chain joins TRBV15 to TRBJ2-3, with D perhaps matching TRBD2 (5 bases). With 3 bases removed from V and 3 bases from J, the gap between germline ends came to 16 bases. The CDR3 is 16 amino acids. Germline V CDR1 and CDR2: LNHNV, YYDKDF (reference sequence). The CDR3 region is CATSSDRSALTDTQYF. The CDR3 region has the DNA TGTGCCACCAGCAGCGACCGTAGCGCACTAACAGATACGCAGTATTTT.

V usage is TRBV6-6 and J usage is TRBJ1-1; 8 positions agree with TRBD1. The germline V gene has CDR1 MNHNY and CDR2 SVGAGI (reference sequence). CDR3 length: 14 residues. After removal of 5 bases from V and 4 bases from J, the junction contained 6 bases not matched to a gene. The DNA for the CDR3 is TGTGCCAGCAGTCCTGACAGGGGTTTCACTGAAGCTTTCTTT. Its translation is CASSPDRGFTEAFF.

The chain recombines TRBV2 with TRBJ1-6; possible D gene TRBD1, 6 bases. Trimming stripped 6 bases from V and 13 bases from J, with 10 bases between. Per the germline V gene, CDR1 is SNHLY and CDR2 is FYNNEI. CDR3 length equals 11 residues. Here the CDR3 reads CASRGALPLHF. The CDR3 bases are TGTGCCAGCAGGGGGGCTCTCCCCCTCCACTTT. The full variable domain, completed using reference TRBV2 and TRBJ1-6, is EPEVTQTPSHQVTQMGQEVILRCVPISNHLYFYWYRQILGQKVEFLVSFYNNEISEKSEIFDDQFSVERPDGSNFTLKIRSTKLEDSAMYFCASRGALPLHFGNGTRLTVT.

The genes are TRBV30 and TRBJ2-1; TRBD2 aligns across 7 bases. CDR3 length equals 20 residues. CDR1 and CDR2 from the germline V gene are GTSNPN and SVGIG (reference sequence). Germline trimming cut 1 base from V and 0 bases from J; bases unmatched to any gene: 18. For the CDR3, the DNA is TGTGCCTGGAGTGCAACGATGAACTCCATGTGGGAGGGCTCCTACAATGAGCAGTTCTTC. The encoded protein is CAWSATMNSMWEGSYNEQFF.

The rearrangement links TRBV6-6 to TRBJ2-7, with TRBD2 matching 8 bases. This CDR3 has 16 residues. From germline, CDR1 is MNHNY and CDR2 SVGAGI (reference sequence). Losses at the gene ends were 6 bases for V and 4 bases for J; bases not matched to a gene: 14. For the CDR3, the DNA is TGTGCCAGCAGGCTCACCGCGGGGGGTAGAGGGTACGAGCAGTACTTC. It translates to CASRLTAGGRGYEQYF.

The chain employs TRBV5-6 and TRBJ2-7; D is perhaps TRBD1 (5 bases). The CDR3 runs 19 residues. Germline values: CDR1 SGHDT, CDR2 YYEEEE. The ends were cut back, 4 bases at V and 2 bases at J, with 28 bases in the middle. The CDR3 coding sequence is TGTGCCAGCAGCCTATGGTGGGGTCGAGTTGTTGACAGCACCTACGAGCAGTACTTC. This codes for CASSLWWGRVVDSTYEQYF.

The rearrangement links TRBV19 to TRBJ1-1, with 8 bases aligning to TRBD1. V lost 6 bases, J lost 3 bases, and 12 bases stayed unmatched. The CDR3 sequence is 16 residues long. Germline V CDR1 and CDR2: LNHDA, SQIVND (reference sequence). The CDR3 DNA is TGTGCCAGTAGGACCGGACAGGGCGTGGGGTACACTGAAGCTTTCTTT. Encoded protein: CASRTGQGVGYTEAFF.

The chain recombines TRBV11-3 with TRBJ2-7, with 7 bases matching TRBD2. Germline CDR1 is SGHNT and CDR2 is YENEEA. With V trimmed by 5 bases and J by 0 bases, 10 bases remained unmatched. There are 16 residues in the CDR3. The CDR3 bases are TGTGCCAGCAGCCCGAACGGGGGAGGGACCTCCTACGAGCAGTACTTC. Protein sequence: CASSPNGGGTSYEQYF.

This chain uses TRBV21-1 with TRBJ2-7; TRBD1 is taken as the D call from the table, unchecked against the DNA. TRBV21-1 is a listed pseudogene. The CDR3 totals 16 residues. CDR3 DNA: TGTGCCAGCAGCACCGGGCCCTCCGGGGACAATGACGAGCAGTACTTC. Translated, it gives CASSTGPSGDNDEQYF.

The chain couples TRBV7-9 to TRBJ2-3, with 7 positions matching TRBD2. Trimming at V came to 7 bases and at J to 2 bases, leaving 6 bases not matched to a gene. This CDR3 is built from 14 residues. Germline V gene lookup returns CDR1 SEHNR and CDR2 FQNEAQ (reference sequence). CDR3: CASIQAGLTDTQYF. DNA for the CDR3: TGTGCCAGCATACAAGCGGGACTCACAGATACGCAGTATTTT.

CDR3 residues: CASSLAGGLTKNIQYF. CDR3 in DNA: TGTGCCAGCAGCTTAGCGGGGGGACTCACCAAAAACATTCAGTACTTC. The chain couples TRBV7-9 to TRBJ2-4, with D possibly matching TRBD2 (6 bases). The germline gives CDR1 SEHNR, CDR2 FQNEAQ (reference sequence). The CDR3 is 16 residues long. The V end was cut by 0 bases, the J end by 2 bases, with 11 bases between.

This chain uses TRBV11-3 with TRBJ1-1; 7 bases line up with TRBD1. Germline CDR1 and CDR2: SGHNT and YENEEA. The V segment lost 4 bases and the J segment 1 base; nucleotides outside the gene matches: 0. This CDR3 is built from 13 residues. Here the CDR3 reads CASSWTGNTEAFF. Here the CDR3 DNA reads TGTGCCAGCAGCTGGACAGGGAACACTGAAGCTTTCTTT.

The chain uses TRBV24-1 and TRBJ2-3; TRBD1 matches 7 bases. After removal of 5 bases from V and 6 bases from J, the junction contained 13 bases not matched to a gene. The V gene's germline CDR1 is KGHDR and CDR2 SFDVKD. CDR3 length equals 16 residues. CDR3 sequence reads: CATSVRVETGLDTQYF. CDR3 nucleotides: TGTGCCACCAGTGTCAGGGTCGAGACAGGGTTGGATACGCAGTATTTT.

This clone was observed a few times. The J gene is TRBJ1-2, the V gene TRBV7-3; weak D call: TRBD1 (5 bases). V dropped 3 bases and J dropped 13 bases, with 18 bases sitting between them. The CDR3 sequence is 13 residues long. CDR1 and CDR2 (germline): SGHTA, FQGTGA. This CDR3 reads CASSLVGQGGFTF. CDR3 coding DNA: TGTGCCAGCAGCTTGGTGGGTCAGGGAGGATTCACCTTC.

The J gene is TRBJ2-1, the V gene TRBV19, with no clear D. This CDR3 is 16 amino acids long. With 2 bases removed from V and 9 bases from J, the gap between germline ends came to 20 bases. Germline CDR1 reads LNHDA; CDR2 reads SQIVND (reference sequence). This CDR3 is CASSIIPEVVASEQFF. The CDR3 nucleotides read TGTGCCAGTAGTATAATCCCCGAGGTAGTAGCCAGTGAGCAGTTCTTC.